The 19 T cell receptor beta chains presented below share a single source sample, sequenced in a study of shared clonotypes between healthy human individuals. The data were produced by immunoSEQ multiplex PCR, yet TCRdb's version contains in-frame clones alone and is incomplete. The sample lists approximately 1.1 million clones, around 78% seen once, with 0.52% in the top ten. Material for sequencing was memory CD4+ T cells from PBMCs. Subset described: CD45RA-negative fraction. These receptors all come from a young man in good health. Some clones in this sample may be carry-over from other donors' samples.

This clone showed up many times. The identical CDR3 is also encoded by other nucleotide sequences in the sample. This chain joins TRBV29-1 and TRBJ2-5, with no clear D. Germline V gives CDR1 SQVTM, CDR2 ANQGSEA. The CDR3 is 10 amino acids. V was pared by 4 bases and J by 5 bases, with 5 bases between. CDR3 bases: TGCAGCGTTGCCGGGGAGACCCAGTACTTC. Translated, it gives CSVAGETQYF.

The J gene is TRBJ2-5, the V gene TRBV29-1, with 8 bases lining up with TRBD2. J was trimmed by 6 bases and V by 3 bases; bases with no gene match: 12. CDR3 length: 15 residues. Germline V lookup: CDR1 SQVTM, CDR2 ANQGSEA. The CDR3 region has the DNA TGCAGCGTTGATTCTAGCGGGTCAGGAGGAAAGACCCAGTACTTC. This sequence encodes CSVDSSGSGGKTQYF.

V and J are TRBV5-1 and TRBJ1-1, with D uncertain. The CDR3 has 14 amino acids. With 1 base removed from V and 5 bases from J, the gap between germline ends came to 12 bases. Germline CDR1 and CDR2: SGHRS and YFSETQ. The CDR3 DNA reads TGCGCCAGCAGCTTGATTAGGGCCGCGACTGAAGCTTTCTTT. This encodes CASSLIRAATEAFF.

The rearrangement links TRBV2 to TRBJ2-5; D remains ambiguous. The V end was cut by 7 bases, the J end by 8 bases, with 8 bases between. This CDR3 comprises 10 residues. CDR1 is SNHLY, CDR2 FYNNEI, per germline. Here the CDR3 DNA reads TGTGCCAGCAAAGAGTACACCCAGTACTTC. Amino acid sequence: CASKEYTQYF.

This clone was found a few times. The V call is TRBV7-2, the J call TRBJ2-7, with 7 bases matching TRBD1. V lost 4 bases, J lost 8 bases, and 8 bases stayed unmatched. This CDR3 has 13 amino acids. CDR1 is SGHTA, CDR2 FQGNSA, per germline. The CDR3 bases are TGTGCCAGCAGCTGGGGACAGCAAGACAAGCAGTACTTC. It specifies CASSWGQQDKQYF.

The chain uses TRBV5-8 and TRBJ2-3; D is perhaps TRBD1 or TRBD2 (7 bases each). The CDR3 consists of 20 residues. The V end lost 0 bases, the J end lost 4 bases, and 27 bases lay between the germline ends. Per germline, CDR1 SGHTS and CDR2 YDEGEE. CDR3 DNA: TGTGCCAGCAGCTTGGCCGACAGCGGGACAGCCTTTTCCCCCCCAGATACGCAGTATTTT. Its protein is CASSLADSGTAFSPPDTQYF.

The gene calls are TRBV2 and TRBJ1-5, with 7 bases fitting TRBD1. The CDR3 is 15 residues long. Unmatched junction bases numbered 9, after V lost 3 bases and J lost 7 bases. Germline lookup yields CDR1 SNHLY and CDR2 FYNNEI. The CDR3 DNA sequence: TGTGCCAGCAGTGAGACAGGGTCCTCGGGGCAGCCCCAGCATTTT. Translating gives CASSETGSSGQPQHF. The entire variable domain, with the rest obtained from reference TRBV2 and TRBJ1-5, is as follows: EPEVTQTPSHQVTQMGQEVILRCVPISNHLYFYWYRQILGQKVEFLVSFYNNEISEKSEIFDDQFSVERPDGSNFTLKIRSTKLEDSAMYFCASSETGSSGQPQHFGDGTRLSIL.

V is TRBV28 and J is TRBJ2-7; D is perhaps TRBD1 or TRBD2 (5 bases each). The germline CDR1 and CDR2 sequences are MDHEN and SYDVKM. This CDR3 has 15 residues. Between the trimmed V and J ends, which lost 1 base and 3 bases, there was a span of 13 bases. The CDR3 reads CASSLSGTWGYEQYF. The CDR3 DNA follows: TGTGCCAGCAGTTTATCCGGGACCTGGGGCTACGAGCAGTACTTC.

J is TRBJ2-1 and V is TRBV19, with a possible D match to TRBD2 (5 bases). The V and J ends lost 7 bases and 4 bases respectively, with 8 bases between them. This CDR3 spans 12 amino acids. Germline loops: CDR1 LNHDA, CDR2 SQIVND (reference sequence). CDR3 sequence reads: CASTDYYNEQFF. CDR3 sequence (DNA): TGTGCCAGTACTGACTATTACAATGAGCAGTTCTTC. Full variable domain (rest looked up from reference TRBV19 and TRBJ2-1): DGGITQSPKYLFRKEGQNVTLSCEQNLNHDAMYWYRQDPGQGLRLIYYSQIVNDFQKGDIAEGYSVSREKKESFPLTVTSAQKNPTAFYLCASTDYYNEQFFGPGTRLTVL.

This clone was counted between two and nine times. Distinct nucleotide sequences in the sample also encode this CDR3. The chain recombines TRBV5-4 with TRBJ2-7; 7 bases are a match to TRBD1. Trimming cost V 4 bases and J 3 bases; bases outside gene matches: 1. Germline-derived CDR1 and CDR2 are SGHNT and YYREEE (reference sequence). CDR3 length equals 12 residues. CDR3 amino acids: CASSRDSYEQYF. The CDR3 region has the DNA TGTGCCAGCAGCCGGGACAGCTACGAGCAGTACTTC.

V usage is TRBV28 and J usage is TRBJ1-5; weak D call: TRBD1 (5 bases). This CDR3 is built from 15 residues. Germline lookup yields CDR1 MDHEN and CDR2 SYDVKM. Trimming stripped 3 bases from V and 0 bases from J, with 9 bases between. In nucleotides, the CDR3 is TGTGCCAGCAGTTTGGGGGGTTTTAGCAATCAGCCCCAGCATTTT. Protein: CASSLGGFSNQPQHF.

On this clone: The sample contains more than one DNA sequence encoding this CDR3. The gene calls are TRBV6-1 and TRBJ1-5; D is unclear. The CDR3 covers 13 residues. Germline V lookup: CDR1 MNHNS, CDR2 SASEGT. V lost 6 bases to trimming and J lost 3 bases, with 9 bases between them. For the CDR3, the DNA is TGTGCCAGCAGGGCGGGAAACAATCAGCCCCAGCATTTT. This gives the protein CASRAGNNQPQHF.

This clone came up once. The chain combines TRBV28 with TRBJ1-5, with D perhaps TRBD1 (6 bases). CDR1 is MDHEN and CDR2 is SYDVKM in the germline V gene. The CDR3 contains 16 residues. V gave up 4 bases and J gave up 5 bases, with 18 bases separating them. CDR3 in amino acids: CASSSTLGGGDQPQHF. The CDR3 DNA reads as TGTGCCAGCAGTTCGACTCTAGGAGGGGGAGATCAGCCCCAGCATTTT.

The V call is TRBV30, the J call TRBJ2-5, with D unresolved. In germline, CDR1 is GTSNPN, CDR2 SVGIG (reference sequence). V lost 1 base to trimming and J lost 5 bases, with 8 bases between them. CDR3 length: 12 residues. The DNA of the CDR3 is TGTGCCTGGAGTGGGCGCAGGGAGACCCAGTACTTC. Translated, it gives CAWSGRRETQYF.

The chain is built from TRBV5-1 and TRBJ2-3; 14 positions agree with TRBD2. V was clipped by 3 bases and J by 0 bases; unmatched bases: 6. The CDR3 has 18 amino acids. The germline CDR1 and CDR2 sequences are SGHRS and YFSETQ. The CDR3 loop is CASSYGLAGGASTDTQYF. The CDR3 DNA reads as TGCGCCAGCAGCTATGGACTAGCGGGAGGTGCTAGCACAGATACGCAGTATTTT. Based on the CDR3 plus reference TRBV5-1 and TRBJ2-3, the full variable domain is KAGVTQTPRYLIKTRGQQVTLSCSPISGHRSVSWYQQTPGQGLQFLFEYFSETQRNKGNFPGRFSGRQFSNSRSEMNVSTLELGDSALYLCASSYGLAGGASTDTQYFGPGTRLTVL.

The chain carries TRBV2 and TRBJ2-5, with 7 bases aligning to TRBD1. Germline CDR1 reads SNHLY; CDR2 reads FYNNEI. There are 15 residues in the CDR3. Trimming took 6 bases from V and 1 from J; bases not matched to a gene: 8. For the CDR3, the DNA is TGTGCCAGCAGCGACCGGGGACAGCTCCAAGAGACCCAGTACTTC. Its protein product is CASSDRGQLQETQYF.

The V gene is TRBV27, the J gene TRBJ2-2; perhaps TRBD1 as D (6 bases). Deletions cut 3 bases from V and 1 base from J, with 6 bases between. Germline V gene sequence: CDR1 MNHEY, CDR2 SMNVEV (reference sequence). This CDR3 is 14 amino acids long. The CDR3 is CASSFRGNTGELFF. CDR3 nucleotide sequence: TGTGCCAGCAGTTTCAGGGGGAACACCGGGGAGCTGTTTTTT.

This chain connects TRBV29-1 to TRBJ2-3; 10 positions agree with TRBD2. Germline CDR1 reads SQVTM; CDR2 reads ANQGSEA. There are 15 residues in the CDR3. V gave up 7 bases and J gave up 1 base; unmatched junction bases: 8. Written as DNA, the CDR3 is TGCAGCGCCACGGGACTAGCGCTCGGCACAGATACGCAGTATTTT. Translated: CSATGLALGTDTQYF.

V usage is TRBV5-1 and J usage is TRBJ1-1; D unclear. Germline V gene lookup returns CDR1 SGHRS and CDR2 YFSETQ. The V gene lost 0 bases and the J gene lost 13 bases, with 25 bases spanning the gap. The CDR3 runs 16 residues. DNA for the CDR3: TGCGCCAGCAGCTTGGCCGTGAAGGCCACCCAACAGAGGGTTTTCTTT. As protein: CASSLAVKATQQRVFF.